The 26 T cell receptor beta chains listed next were all sequenced from one sample in a study of read filtering for tumor transcriptome and immune sequencing. From approximately 400 ng of RNA, a library with molecular barcoded alpha/delta and beta/gamma adaptors was made. MiXCR, run by TCRdb on the reads, gives a single entry per CDR3 protein. Altogether around 35,000 distinct CDR3 sequences are present, roughly 13% being singletons, with the ten largest covering about 39%. The source material was a population of CD138-negative cells sorted from bone marrow. These receptors were taken from a donor older than 35 with multiple myeloma.

In its sample, this clonotype was seen many times. The rearrangement joins TRBV7-2 to TRBJ2-7, with D possibly TRBD1 on 5 matching bases. This CDR3 has 14 residues. Germline-derived CDR1 and CDR2 are SGHTA and FQGNSA. Trimming cost V 1 base and J 3 bases, with 10 bases left between them. CDR3 amino acids: CASSLDARDYEQYF. The CDR3 nucleotides are TGTGCCAGCAGCTTAGATGCCAGGGACTACGAGCAGTACTTC.

Many counts were recorded for this clonotype. The DNA for the CDR3 is TGTGCCAGCAGCCCCGGGGCGGGAATCACCGGGGAGCTGTTTTTT. It is translated as CASSPGAGITGELFF. V gene TRBV6-5 combines with J gene TRBJ2-2; possible D gene TRBD2, 6 bases. The CDR3 spans 15 residues. Germline CDR1 is MNHEY and CDR2 is SVGAGI. V lost 6 bases and J lost 4, with 15 bases in between.

This clonotype was observed at least ten times. The J gene is TRBJ2-1, the V gene TRBV29-1, with unresolved D. V was cut by 4 bases and J by 1 base, with 2 bases left in between. This CDR3 has 11 amino acids. Germline V gene data show CDR1 as SQVTM and CDR2 as ANQGSEA. CDR3 bases: TGCAGCGTTGTATCCTACAATGAGCAGTTCTTC. It yields the protein CSVVSYNEQFF.

This clonotype was seen at least ten times. The CDR3 nucleotides read TGTGCCAGCGGACATTCCAGGCGGAGCTACGAGCAGTACTTC. It specifies CASGHSRRSYEQYF. The chain joins TRBV7-9 to TRBJ2-7; tentative D call: TRBD1 (5 bases). Germline CDR1 is SEHNR and CDR2 is FQNEAQ (reference sequence). The CDR3 totals 14 residues. Trimming pared 8 bases from V and 3 bases from J, leaving 17 bases between.

This clonotype was found many times. V is TRBV20-1 and J is TRBJ1-1; no clear D. The ends were cut back, 3 bases at V and 3 bases at J, with 14 bases in the middle. The CDR3 extends over 14 amino acids. From germline, CDR1 is DFQATT and CDR2 SNEGSKA (reference sequence). The chain's CDR3 is CSARFPLDDTEAFF. The CDR3 bases are TGCAGTGCTAGGTTCCCCCTTGATGACACTGAAGCTTTCTTT.

This clonotype was observed many times. The CDR3 nucleotides are TGCAGTGCTCAGTTCTACAATGAGCAGTTCTTC. Translated, it gives CSAQFYNEQFF. The chain carries TRBV20-1 and TRBJ2-1, with D unclear. This CDR3 region has 11 residues. Trimming shortened V by 5 bases and J by 3 bases, and 5 bases separated the two germline ends. The germline CDR1 and CDR2 sequences are DFQATT and SNEGSKA (reference sequence).

This clonotype was seen at least ten times. The chain links TRBV10-3 to TRBJ2-6; 7 bases are shared with TRBD2. V was clipped by 8 bases and J by 4 bases; unmatched bases: 8. The CDR3 extends over 15 amino acids. The V gene's germline CDR1 is ENHRY and CDR2 SYGVKD. Here the CDR3 reads CAIGRGMAGANVLTF. CDR3 coding DNA: TGTGCCATCGGGAGGGGAATGGCCGGGGCCAACGTCCTGACTTTC.

This clonotype was recorded many times. The chain couples TRBV12-3 or TRBV12-4 to TRBJ1-6; D call uncertain. Trimming cost V 5 bases and J 9 bases, with 8 bases left between them. The CDR3 covers 12 residues. The CDR3 DNA follows: TGTGCCAGCAGTGACGGCCTTTCACCCCTCCACTTT. Amino acids: CASSDGLSPLHF.

This clonotype was picked up many times. The V call is TRBV6-1, the J call TRBJ2-3; D is unclear. Germline loops: CDR1 MNHNS, CDR2 SASEGT. The CDR3 extends over 14 amino acids. Trimming took off 5 bases at V and 5 bases at J, with 14 bases between the two ends. The CDR3 region is CASSWSPVGDTQYF. The CDR3 nucleotides are TGTGCCAGCAGTTGGAGCCCGGTGGGAGATACGCAGTATTTT.

This clonotype has a handful of counts. This may arise from a read error, as a much more abundant clone is one base away. The rearrangement uses TRBV6-5 and TRBJ1-5, with D unclear. The germline V and J ends were trimmed by 2 bases and 0 bases, with 8 bases remaining between them. Germline V lookup: CDR1 MNHEY, CDR2 SVGAGI. CDR3 length equals 15 residues. CDR3 DNA sequence: TGTGCCAGCAGTTACCTCTCATTTAGCAATCAGCCCCAGCATTTT. Protein: CASSYLSFSNQPQHF.

The rearrangement joins TRBV28 to TRBJ2-1, with D tentatively TRBD1 or TRBD2 (5 bases each). The CDR3 spans 15 residues. V dropped 3 bases and J dropped 6 bases, with 15 bases sitting between them. The germline V gene has CDR1 MDHEN and CDR2 SYDVKM. CDR3 in DNA: TGTGCCAGCAGTTTCATTTTCGGGGCGGCCAATGAGCAGTTCTTC. Encoded protein: CASSFIFGAANEQFF.

The chain employs TRBV6-4 and TRBJ1-1; D gene ambiguous. The ends were cut back, 4 bases at V and 0 bases at J, with 6 bases in the middle. The CDR3 has 13 amino acids. Germline V gene data show CDR1 as MRHNA and CDR2 as SNTAGT. DNA of the CDR3: TGTGCCAGCAGTGTTGATGTGAACACTGAAGCTTTCTTT. The encoded protein is CASSVDVNTEAFF.

Comment on this clonotype: A read error may be the cause here, since a much bigger clone is one base away. The chain links TRBV28 to TRBJ2-3, with TRBD2 identical over 7 bases. Germline CDR1 is MDHEN and CDR2 is SYDVKM. V trimming: 6 bases; J trimming: 7 bases; junction bases outside the gene matches: 1. This CDR3 has 11 residues. The CDR3 nucleotides are TGTGCCAGCAGAGCGGGAAATACGCAGTATTTT. Its protein product is CASRAGNTQYF.

This clonotype occurred many times. This could be a read error, since a much larger clone is one nucleotide away. This sequence joins TRBV5-1 and TRBJ2-1; possible D gene TRBD2, 6 bases. The V gene's germline CDR1 is SGHRS and CDR2 YFSETQ. This CDR3 region has 14 residues. The CDR3 DNA sequence: TGCGCCAGCAGTTCGGGGGACTCCTACAAGGAGCAGTTCTTC. This gives the protein CASSSGDSYKEQFF.

In this sample, this clonotype turned up many times. DNA of the CDR3: TGTGCCATCAGTGATGGAACAGGGCCGGATCAGCCCCAGCATTTT. Its translation: CAISDGTGPDQPQHF. V is TRBV10-3 and J is TRBJ1-5, with D maybe TRBD1 (6 bases). Trimming shortened V by 3 bases and J by 5 bases, and 14 bases separated the two germline ends. Germline-derived CDR1 and CDR2 are ENHRY and SYGVKD. This CDR3 has 15 amino acids.

This clonotype was observed a few times. A read error may explain this, as a much larger clone is one base away. V usage is TRBV11-2 and J usage is TRBJ2-7; possibly TRBD1 for D (6 bases). Germline V gene sequence: CDR1 SGHAT, CDR2 FQNNGV. The CDR3 consists of 11 residues. DNA for the CDR3: TGTGCCAGCAGCCTAATCCGGGACATTCTCTTC. This translates into CASSLIRDILF.

This clonotype has a count of ten or more. The chain links TRBV11-2 to TRBJ2-1; 12 bases agree with TRBD2. Germline CDR1 is SGHAT and CDR2 is FQNNGV. V lost 3 bases, J lost 7 bases, and 10 bases stayed unmatched. The CDR3 covers 17 residues. This chain's CDR3 is CASSLVVLAGGPNEQFF. The CDR3 bases are TGTGCCAGCAGCTTGGTTGTCCTAGCGGGAGGGCCTAATGAGCAGTTCTTC. Combining the CDR3 with reference TRBV11-2 and TRBJ2-1 gives the whole variable domain EAGVAQSPRYKIIEKRQSVAFWCNPISGHATLYWYQQILGQGPKLLIQFQNNGVVDDSQLPKDRFSAERLKGVDSTLKIQPAKLEDSAVYLCASSLVVLAGGPNEQFFGPGTRLTVL.

A single count supports this clonotype. V usage is TRBV7-9 and J usage is TRBJ2-7, with D perhaps matching TRBD2 (5 bases). The germline CDR1 and CDR2 sequences are SEHNR and FQNEAQ (reference sequence). Trimming removed 1 base at V and 7 bases at J, with 14 bases between. This CDR3 contains 14 residues. Here the CDR3 reads CASSLGTLRWEQYF. CDR3 in DNA: TGTGCCAGCAGCTTAGGGACTCTGAGGTGGGAGCAGTACTTC.

This clonotype came up many times. The chain combines TRBV7-2 with TRBJ2-3; D ambiguous. The CDR3 is 11 amino acids. Looked up from germline, CDR1 is SGHTA and CDR2 is FQGNSA. V lost 5 bases to trimming and J lost 2 bases, with 2 bases between them. This chain's CDR3 is CASSITDTQYF. CDR3 in DNA: TGTGCCAGCAGCATCACAGATACGCAGTATTTT.

This clonotype was recorded at least ten times. The chain recombines TRBV11-2 with TRBJ2-7; 8 positions agree with TRBD1. The CDR3 consists of 16 residues. Germline lookup yields CDR1 SGHAT and CDR2 FQNNGV. V shed 4 bases and J 2 bases; nucleotides not matched to a gene: 10. CDR3 amino acids: CASSSKDRGGTYEQYF. CDR3 DNA: TGTGCCAGCAGCTCCAAAGACAGGGGTGGAACCTACGAGCAGTACTTC.

This clonotype has at least ten counts. V gene TRBV30 combines with J gene TRBJ2-1; D could derive from TRBD1 or TRBD2 (5 bases each). This CDR3 spans 12 amino acids. The V end was cut by 4 bases, the J end by 9 bases, with 13 bases between. Germline CDR1 and CDR2: GTSNPN and SVGIG (reference sequence). The CDR3 coding sequence is TGTGCCTGGACCGGGGCTAGTTTTGAGCAGTTCTTC. The encoded protein is CAWTGASFEQFF.

The chain recombines TRBV7-8 with TRBJ1-3, with D tentatively TRBD1 (6 bases). V shed 2 bases and J shed 4 bases, with 15 bases lying between them. Germline assignment: CDR1 SGHVS and CDR2 FQNEAQ. This CDR3 has 16 residues. The CDR3 region is CASSLSTRGGGNTIYF. Here the CDR3 DNA reads TGTGCCAGCAGCTTAAGCACCAGGGGCGGCGGAAACACCATATATTTT. The whole variable domain, filled in from reference TRBV7-8 and TRBJ1-3, reads GAGVSQSPRYKVAKRGQDVALRCDPISGHVSLFWYQQALGQGPEFLTYFQNEAQLDKSGLPSDRFFAERPEGSVSTLKIQRTQQEDSAVYLCASSLSTRGGGNTIYFGEGSWLTVV.

This clonotype was detected many times. The V and J genes are TRBV7-2 and TRBJ2-7; 9 nucleotides agree with TRBD1. V dropped 2 bases and J dropped 1; count of bases not matched to a gene: 3. This CDR3 is built from 15 residues. The germline CDR1 and CDR2 sequences are SGHTA and FQGNSA. CDR3 in DNA: TGTGCCAGCAGCTTAACAGGACAGGGGTCCTACGAGCAGTACTTC. Translation gives CASSLTGQGSYEQYF.

Concerning this clonotype itself: A much bigger clone sits one base away, suggesting this may be a read error. The CDR3 DNA follows: TGTGCCAGCAGAGGTATACCAACGGGACATTCCTACGAGCAGTGCTTC. It codes for CASRGIPTGHSYEQCF. The chain employs TRBV7-2 and TRBJ2-7; D is possibly TRBD1 (6 bases). This CDR3 has 16 residues. Germline CDR1 reads SGHTA; CDR2 reads FQGNSA. Drawing the rest from reference TRBV7-2 and TRBJ2-7, the complete variable domain is GAGVSQSPSNKVTEKGKDVELRCDPISGHTALYWYRQSLGQGLEFLIYFQGNSAPDKSGLPSDRFSAERTGGSVSTLTIQRTQQEDSAVYLCASRGIPTGHSYEQCFGPGTRLTVT.

On this clonotype itself: Because the CDR3's place on the DNA is in doubt, the DNA is left out and the CDR3 is given as listed by TCRdb. The V call is TRBV7-2, the J call TRBJ1-5. The CDR3 is 12 amino acids in total, end residues counted. The germline gives CDR1 SGHTA, CDR2 FQGNSA. The CDR3 sequence: CASSLVGPGTHF.

Comment on this clonotype: A much larger clone sits a single nucleotide away, making a read error possible. V and J are TRBV2 and TRBJ2-2; D possibly matches TRBD1 or TRBD2 (5 bases each). This CDR3 has 15 amino acids. CDR1 and CDR2 from the germline V gene are SNHLY and FYNNEI. CDR3 in DNA: TGTGCCAGCAGTGGATCAGGGTTGAACACCGGGGAGCCGTTTTTT. Amino acid sequence: CASSGSGLNTGEPFF.